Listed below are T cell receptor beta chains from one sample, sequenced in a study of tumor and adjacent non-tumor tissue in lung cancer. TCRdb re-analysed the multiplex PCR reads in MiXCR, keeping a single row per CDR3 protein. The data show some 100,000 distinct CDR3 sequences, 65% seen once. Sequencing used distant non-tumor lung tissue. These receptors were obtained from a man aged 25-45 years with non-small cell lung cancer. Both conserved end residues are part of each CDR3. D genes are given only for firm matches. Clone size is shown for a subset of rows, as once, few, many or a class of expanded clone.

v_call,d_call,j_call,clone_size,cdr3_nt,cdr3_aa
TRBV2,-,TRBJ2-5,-,TGTGCCAGCGGACGCGGGGAATCGGCAGAGACCCAGTACTTC,CASGRGESAETQYF
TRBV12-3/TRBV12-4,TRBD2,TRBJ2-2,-,TGTGCCAACAGGGGACTAGCGGGAGACGTACGGGAGCTATTTTTT,CANRGLAGDVRELFF
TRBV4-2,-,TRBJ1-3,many,TGTGCCAGCAGCCCCCTCGGAGGGACTGGAAACACCATATATTTT,CASSPLGGTGNTIYF
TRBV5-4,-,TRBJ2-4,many,TGTGCCAGCAGCTTGGCAGGGGGGAACATTCAGTACTTC,CASSLAGGNIQYF
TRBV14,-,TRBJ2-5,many,TGTGCCAGCAGCTTTCGCCCCGAGACCCAGTACTTC,CASSFRPETQYF
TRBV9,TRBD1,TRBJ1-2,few,TGTGCCAGCAGCGTAGAGCAGGGGGCTGGCTACACCTTC,CASSVEQGAGYTF
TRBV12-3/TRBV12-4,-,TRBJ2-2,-,TGTGCCAGCGAGGGGGTTAACACCGTGGAGCTGTTTTTT,CASEGVNTVELFF
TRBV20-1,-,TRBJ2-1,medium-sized,TGCAGTGCTAGGGACAGATCCTACAATGAGCAGTTCTTC,CSARDRSYNEQFF
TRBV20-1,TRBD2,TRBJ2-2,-,TGCAGTGCTAGAGCGGCTAGCGGGAGGTTGAGCACCGGGGAGCTGTTTTTT,CSARAASGRLSTGELFF
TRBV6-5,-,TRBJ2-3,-,TGTGCCAGCAGTTCGGGGGACACCCGGGGTGCATATACGCAGTATTTT,CASSSGDTRGAYTQYF
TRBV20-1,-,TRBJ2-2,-,TGCAGTGCTAGAGACCGGACTGGGATGTTTTTT,CSARDRTGMFF